Listed below are T cell receptor beta chains from one sample, sequenced in a study of regulatory T cells in long-lasting Graves disease. Each CDR3 protein gets one entry after TCRdb re-called the multiplex PCR reads with MiXCR. The sample lists 400,000 to 500,000 distinct CDR3 sequences; more than 20% were seen once. This specimen was peripheral blood mononuclear cells (PBMCs), taken when the disease was refractory, from a patient treated with antithyroid drugs. The receptors stem from a female donor with Graves disease. Each CDR3 is given with its conserved first and last residue. D genes are given only for firm matches. Where a row states a size, it is once, few, many or the class of an expanded clone; other rows omit it.

abundance	v_gene	d_gene	j_gene	CDR3nt	CDR3aa
many	TRBV5-5	NA	TRBJ1-2	TGTGCCAGCAGCTTGGCTATAGGGGAGAGTGGCTACACCTTC	CASSLAIGESGYTF
few	TRBV29-1	NA	TRBJ1-4	TGCAGCGTTTATTATGAAAAACTGTTTTTT	CSVYYEKLFF
many	TRBV29-1	TRBD1	TRBJ1-4	TGCAGCGCTTTCGGGACAGGGGGAGAAAAACTGTTTTTT	CSAFGTGGEKLFF
few	TRBV11-2	TRBD2	TRBJ2-1	TGTGCCAGCAGCTCACCGGGACTAGGAGACAATGAGCAGTTCTTC	CASSSPGLGDNEQFF
many	TRBV29-1	NA	TRBJ2-5	TGCAGCGTGGAGACCCAGTACTTC	CSVETQYF
many	TRBV2	NA	TRBJ2-2	TGTGCCAGCAGTGAAGGGGGGTTTCGGGAGCTGTTTTTT	CASSEGGFRELFF
NA	TRBV7-6	TRBD2	TRBJ2-3	TGTGCCAGCAGCTTCGCATGGGGGGGGGCAGATACGCAGTATTTT	CASSFAWGGADTQYF
few	TRBV6-5	NA	TRBJ1-1	TGTGCCAGCAGTTACCCATCCGAAGAAGCTTTCTTT	CASSYPSEEAFF
few	TRBV5-1	NA	TRBJ1-2	TGCGCCAGCAGCTTGGATTCCGGGGGCATCGCTAACTATGGCTACACCTTC	CASSLDSGGIANYGYTF
many	TRBV6-2/TRBV6-3	NA	TRBJ2-7	TGTGCCAGCAGTTACTCGCACCGCTACGAGCAGTACTTC	CASSYSHRYEQYF